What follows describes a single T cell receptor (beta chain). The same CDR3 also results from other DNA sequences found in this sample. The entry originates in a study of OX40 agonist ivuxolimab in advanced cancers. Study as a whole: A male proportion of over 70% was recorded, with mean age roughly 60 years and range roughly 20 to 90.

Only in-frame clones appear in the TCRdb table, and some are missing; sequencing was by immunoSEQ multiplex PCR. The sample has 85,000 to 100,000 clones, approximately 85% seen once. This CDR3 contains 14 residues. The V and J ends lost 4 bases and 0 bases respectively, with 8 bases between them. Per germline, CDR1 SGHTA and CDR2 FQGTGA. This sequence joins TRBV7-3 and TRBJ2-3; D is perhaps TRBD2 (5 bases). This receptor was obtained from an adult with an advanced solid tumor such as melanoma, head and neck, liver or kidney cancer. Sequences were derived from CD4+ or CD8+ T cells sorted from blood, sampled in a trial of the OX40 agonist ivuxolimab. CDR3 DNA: TGTGCCAGCAGCTCCGGACTTAGCACAGATACGCAGTATTTT. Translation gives CASSSGLSTDTQYF.